This TCR beta chain was captured in a study of T cell responses to AZD1222 COVID-19 vaccine. The protocol was immunoSEQ multiplex PCR, while the TCRdb copy is restricted to in-frame clones and leaves out a portion. In the table there are about 57,000 clones, around 87% of which are singletons. The CDR3 length is 14 residues. Germline loops: CDR1 MGHDK, CDR2 SYGVNS. The V and J ends lost 1 base and 6 bases respectively, with 13 bases between them. Whole-study results and caveats: Donors were largely white British and mainly female; clonal diversity was possibly underestimated. Increases in Spike-specific TCR breadth and depth were seen after two AZD1222 doses. The study sampled repertoires only after the peak T cell response.

By share, this clone counts as medium-sized (0.01 to 0.1%). The antigen is undetermined. This chain uses TRBV25-1 with TRBJ2-7; D is perhaps TRBD2 (5 bases). This sample comprised peripheral blood, obtained on day 0 of AZD1222 vaccination. The origin of this receptor is an adult in good health. The CDR3 sequence: CASSEFLVGGEQYF. The CDR3 DNA is TGTGCCAGCAGTGAATTTCTAGTTGGAGGCGAGCAGTACTTC.